The 30 T cell receptor beta chains below come from one sample, sequenced in a study of blood T cell repertoires in COVID-19. Profiling relied on immunoSEQ multiplex PCR, and the TCRdb table lists in-frame clones only, not all of them. Of approximately 160,000 clones in the sample, roughly four fifths were seen once. Source material: peripheral blood. These receptors came from a man aged 55 to 70 with active or convalescent COVID-19.

This clone was counted once. This chain uses TRBV3-1 (or the pseudogene TRBV3-2) with TRBJ2-1; D call uncertain. This CDR3 region has 12 residues. The V and J ends lost 6 bases and 7 bases respectively, with 10 bases between them. Germline CDR1 reads LGHDT; CDR2 reads YNNKEL (reference sequence). The chain's CDR3 is CASRLGVNEQFF. CDR3 sequence (DNA): TGTGCCAGCAGGCTCGGAGTGAATGAGCAGTTCTTC.

Concerning this clone itself: One junction end does not reproduce the germline sequence, and a read error may be involved. The rearrangement uses TRBV7-9 and TRBJ1-4; perhaps TRBD1 as D (6 bases). The CDR3 has 12 residues. CDR1 is SEHNR, CDR2 FQNEAQ, per germline (reference sequence). CDR3 bases: TGCCAGGATACAGGGCCTAATGAAAAACTGTTTTTT. It specifies CQDTGPNEKLFF.

This chain joins TRBV10-3 and TRBJ2-1; 11 nucleotides line up with TRBD2. Germline V CDR1 and CDR2: ENHRY, SYGVKD. Trimming removed 2 bases from V and 4 bases from J; junction bases left unmatched: 4. The CDR3 is made up of 16 amino acids. For the CDR3, the DNA is TGTGCCATCAGTGAGGAACTAGCGGGGGTTTACAATGAGCAGTTCTTC. It yields the protein CAISEELAGVYNEQFF.

The chain links TRBV3-1 (or the pseudogene TRBV3-2) to TRBJ1-6, with 8 bases aligning to TRBD1. The germline CDR1 and CDR2 sequences are LGHDT and YNNKEL (reference sequence). The CDR3 consists of 15 residues. V gave up 0 bases and J gave up 6 bases; unmatched junction bases: 1. The CDR3 coding sequence is TGTGCCAGCAGCCAAGACAGGGGGCTTAATTCACCCCTCCACTTT. As protein: CASSQDRGLNSPLHF.

The chain uses TRBV10-2 and TRBJ2-5, with D hard to call. The CDR3 length is 11 residues. Trimming left V 8 bases short and J 5 bases short, with 9 bases between. Germline V gene lookup returns CDR1 WSHSY and CDR2 SAAADI. CDR3 in amino acids: CASLDRETQYF. The CDR3 region has the DNA TGCGCCAGCCTTGATCGGGAGACCCAGTACTTC.

This clone was counted only a few times. V is TRBV2 and J is TRBJ1-6, with no clear D. Trimming took 4 bases from V and 9 from J, leaving 13 bases between them. Germline V gene sequence: CDR1 SNHLY, CDR2 FYNNEI. This CDR3 spans 14 amino acids. The CDR3 nucleotides read TGTGCCAGCAGTGTCCAACAGCTGAGTTCACCCCTCCACTTT. It specifies CASSVQQLSSPLHF.

V and J are TRBV19 and TRBJ1-5, with 7 positions matching TRBD1. From germline, CDR1 is LNHDA and CDR2 SQIVND (reference sequence). V shed 4 bases, J shed 3 bases, and the junction held 9 bases outside the gene matches. This CDR3 spans 16 amino acids. The CDR3 region is CASSKGQWNSNQPQHF. CDR3 in DNA: TGTGCCAGTAGTAAGGGACAGTGGAATTCCAATCAGCCCCAGCATTTT.

In DNA form, the CDR3 reads TGTGCCAGTAGTATCGTGTCAGGGCCTCGATCGGGCCGTGGCTACACCTTC. Amino acid sequence: CASSIVSGPRSGRGYTF. V usage is TRBV19 and J usage is TRBJ1-2, with D possibly TRBD1 on 5 matching bases. Germline V CDR1 and CDR2: LNHDA, SQIVND (reference sequence). The CDR3 length is 17 residues. V was shortened by 3 bases and J by 7 bases, with 24 bases between the two germline ends.

CDR3 sequence (DNA): TGTGCCAGCTCTTCGGACATCTATAGCAATCAGCCCCAGCATTTT. Its translation: CASSSDIYSNQPQHF. The chain joins TRBV18 to TRBJ1-5; D possibly corresponds to TRBD1 (5 bases). This CDR3 is built from 15 residues. V dropped 6 bases and J dropped 0 bases, with 12 bases sitting between them. CDR1 and CDR2 from the germline V gene are KGHSH and LQKENI.

The chain is built from TRBV7-9 and TRBJ1-2; D is ambiguous. V was shortened by 5 bases and J by 8 bases, with 18 bases between the two germline ends. Germline V gene lookup returns CDR1 SEHNR and CDR2 FQNEAQ (reference sequence). This CDR3 spans 14 amino acids. The CDR3 DNA reads TGTGCCAGCAGCCCCGAGGTTCTCCTAGGCGGCTACACCTTC. Translating it yields CASSPEVLLGGYTF.

Sample share makes this clone medium-sized. CDR3 protein: CASRAMGSSPLHF. The CDR3, as DNA: TGTGCCAGCAGGGCGATGGGGAGTTCACCCCTCCACTTT. V usage is TRBV7-9 and J usage is TRBJ1-6; D gene unclear. The CDR3 is made up of 13 amino acids. Trimming pared 6 bases from V and 9 bases from J, leaving 12 bases between. In germline, CDR1 is SEHNR, CDR2 FQNEAQ (reference sequence).

This clone showed up just once. The gene calls are TRBV19 and TRBJ1-1; 7 bases agree with TRBD1. The length of the CDR3 is 15 residues. J gave up 6 bases and V 3 bases, and 10 bases lay outside the gene matches. The germline V gene encodes CDR1 LNHDA and CDR2 SQIVND (reference sequence). CDR3 residues: CASSMRPGQWAEAFF. CDR3 in DNA: TGTGCCAGTAGTATGCGCCCGGGACAGTGGGCTGAAGCTTTCTTT.

V is TRBV9 and J is TRBJ1-6; no clear D gene. Germline-derived CDR1 and CDR2 are SGDLS and YYNGEE. The CDR3 contains 14 residues. Trimming took off 4 bases at V and 7 bases at J, with 12 bases between the two ends. In DNA form, the CDR3 reads TGTGCCAGCAGCTCCGACGTGGGCAATTCACCCCTCCACTTT. Amino acids: CASSSDVGNSPLHF. The full variable domain, completed using reference TRBV9 and TRBJ1-6, is DSGVTQTPKHLITATGQRVTLRCSPRSGDLSVYWYQQSLDQGLQFLIQYYNGEERAKGNILERFSAQQFPDLHSELNLSSLELGDSALYFCASSSDVGNSPLHFGNGTRLTVT.

The rearrangement joins TRBV19 to TRBJ1-5, with 7 bases aligning to TRBD1. The germline V gene encodes CDR1 LNHDA and CDR2 SQIVND (reference sequence). V gave up 5 bases and J gave up 4 bases; unmatched junction bases: 5. The CDR3 runs 14 residues. The CDR3 nucleotides are TGTGCCAGTAGTGTGGGACAGAAGAATCAGCCCCAGCATTTT. Translation gives CASSVGQKNQPQHF.

The CDR3 is CAISERLPGQGSNIQYF. In DNA form, the CDR3 reads TGTGCCATCAGTGAAAGATTACCGGGACAGGGCTCTAACATTCAGTACTTC. The chain joins TRBV10-3 to TRBJ2-4, with TRBD1 matching over 9 bases. Germline CDR1 and CDR2: ENHRY and SYGVKD. This CDR3 contains 17 residues. Trimming removed 3 bases from V and 7 bases from J; junction bases left unmatched: 13.

This clone was observed a single time. J is TRBJ2-7 and V is TRBV15; D may be TRBD1 (6 bases). The CDR3 runs to 13 residues. Germline V gene data show CDR1 as LNHNV and CDR2 as YYDKDF (reference sequence). V lost 3 bases, J lost 5 bases, and 11 bases lay in between. The CDR3 coding sequence is TGTGCCACCAGCAGTAGCAGGGGCGACGAGCAGTACTTC. Its protein is CATSSSRGDEQYF.

J is TRBJ2-5 and V is TRBV6-2 or TRBV6-3; maybe TRBD1 (5 bases). This CDR3 has 16 amino acids. The V end lost 2 bases, the J end lost 5 bases, and 18 bases lay between the germline ends. CDR1 and CDR2 (germline): MNHEY, SVGEGT. DNA of the CDR3: TGTGCCAGCAGTTACGCATTCGGTGGGGCTCGGGAGACCCAGTACTTC. Amino acid sequence: CASSYAFGGARETQYF.

The CDR3, as DNA: TGTGCCAGTAGTCCTCGACAGGAACGAAGCGAAAAACTGTTTTTT. Translation: CASSPRQERSEKLFF. The rearrangement links TRBV19 to TRBJ1-4, with D tentatively TRBD1 (6 bases). Germline-derived CDR1 and CDR2 are LNHDA and SQIVND (reference sequence). Trimming removed 5 bases from V and 8 bases from J, with 18 bases in between. The CDR3 sequence is 15 residues long.

The V and J genes are TRBV7-9 and TRBJ1-4; no firm D call. V lost 10 bases and J lost 6, with 9 bases in between. CDR1 is SEHNR and CDR2 is FQNEAQ in the germline V gene (reference sequence). The CDR3 has 11 amino acids. CDR3: CAIHTDEKLFF. Here the CDR3 DNA reads TGTGCCATCCATACGGATGAAAAACTGTTTTTT.

The DNA for the CDR3 is TGTGCCAGCAGCTTAGATAGGACTAAATACAATGAGCAGTTCTTC. Protein: CASSLDRTKYNEQFF. The V gene is TRBV11-2, the J gene TRBJ2-1; D perhaps matches TRBD2 (6 bases). The CDR3 is made up of 15 amino acids. Germline values: CDR1 SGHAT, CDR2 FQNNGV. Trimming took off 0 bases at V and 4 bases at J, with 10 bases between the two ends.

The rearrangement links TRBV4-1 to TRBJ2-7; 7 positions match TRBD1. The J segment lost 9 bases and the V segment lost 0 bases, leaving 14 bases of the junction unmatched. The CDR3 covers 16 residues. CDR1 MGHRA and CDR2 YSYEKL come from the germline V gene. CDR3 residues: CASSQESGVTGELQYF. The CDR3 region has the DNA TGCGCCAGCAGCCAAGAGAGTGGGGTTACAGGGGAGCTGCAGTACTTC.

The chain is built from TRBV9 and TRBJ2-1, with TRBD1 identical over 9 bases. The CDR3 runs 16 residues. V shed 0 bases and J 7 bases; nucleotides not matched to a gene: 8. The V gene's germline CDR1 is SGDLS and CDR2 YYNGEE. CDR3 loop: CASSVEGGQGINEQFF. CDR3 bases: TGTGCCAGCAGCGTAGAGGGGGGACAGGGTATAAATGAGCAGTTCTTC.

The rearrangement joins TRBV15 to TRBJ2-7, with TRBD1 matching 8 bases. The CDR3 sequence is 15 residues long. The J segment lost 7 bases and the V segment lost 1 base, leaving 9 bases of the junction unmatched. Germline V gene sequence: CDR1 LNHNV, CDR2 YYDKDF (reference sequence). The CDR3, as DNA: TGTGCCACCAGCAGAGGACAGGGGCCTGGGAGTGAGCAGTACTTC. Its translation is CATSRGQGPGSEQYF.

The rearrangement uses TRBV15 and TRBJ2-5; TRBD2 agrees at 11 bases. J was trimmed by 5 bases and V by 0 bases; bases with no gene match: 8. CDR3 length equals 17 residues. Per germline, CDR1 LNHNV and CDR2 YYDKDF (reference sequence). DNA of the CDR3: TGTGCCACCAGCAGAGATCTTTTAGCGGGAGGGCTGGAGACCCAGTACTTC. This translates into CATSRDLLAGGLETQYF.

This clone was observed once. The chain employs TRBV7-2 and TRBJ1-5; D might be TRBD1 (5 bases). V was pared by 0 bases and J by 6 bases, with 15 bases between. This CDR3 has 16 residues. Germline V gene lookup returns CDR1 SGHTA and CDR2 FQGNSA. CDR3 nucleotides: TGTGCCAGCAGCTTAGCTGGGGGGGGATCTGCTCAGCCCCAGCATTTT. As protein: CASSLAGGGSAQPQHF.

The genes are TRBV24-1 and TRBJ2-3; TRBD1 aligns across 9 bases. The CDR3 extends over 16 amino acids. The germline CDR1 and CDR2 sequences are KGHDR and SFDVKD. V was clipped by 4 bases and J by 3 bases; unmatched bases: 7. The CDR3 reads CATSEPGQGATDTQYF. The CDR3 nucleotides read TGTGCCACCAGTGAACCGGGACAGGGTGCAACAGATACGCAGTATTTT.

This clone has just one count. V and J are TRBV28 and TRBJ1-2; TRBD1 matches at 7 bases. Germline lookup yields CDR1 MDHEN and CDR2 SYDVKM. This CDR3 is 14 amino acids long. The ends lost 5 bases at V and 4 bases at J; junction bases unmatched: 7. Here the CDR3 reads CASSKQGWAYGYTF. The CDR3 DNA is TGTGCCAGCAGTAAACAGGGGTGGGCCTATGGCTACACCTTC.

The genes are TRBV5-1 and TRBJ2-7, with a weak D call TRBD1 (6 bases). V lost 5 bases and J lost 2, with 17 bases in between. The CDR3 is 15 residues long. Germline V lookup: CDR1 SGHRS, CDR2 YFSETQ. CDR3 nucleotides: TGCGCCAGCAGAACCACAGACAGGTTCCCCTACGAGCAGTACTTC. It yields the protein CASRTTDRFPYEQYF.

The chain uses TRBV6-1 and TRBJ2-1; 10 nucleotides align to TRBD2. The CDR3 is 14 amino acids. V trimming: 6 bases; J trimming: 6 bases; junction bases outside the gene matches: 5. Germline V CDR1 and CDR2: MNHNS, SASEGT. The CDR3 coding sequence is TGTGCCAGCAGAGGGACTAGCGAAAGCAATGAGCAGTTCTTC. It yields the protein CASRGTSESNEQFF.

The V and J genes are TRBV4-2 and TRBJ2-1; weak D call: TRBD2 (5 bases). With 0 bases removed from V and 0 bases from J, the gap between germline ends came to 12 bases. The V gene's germline CDR1 is LGHNA and CDR2 YNFKEQ. The CDR3 length is 17 residues. The CDR3 nucleotides read TGTGCCAGCAGCCAAGATCCCAGCGGTAGCTCCTACAATGAGCAGTTCTTC. Protein sequence: CASSQDPSGSSYNEQFF.